This T cell receptor (beta chain) was recovered during a study of OX40 agonist ivuxolimab in advanced cancers. Measured with immunoSEQ multiplex PCR; TCRdb has only the in-frame clones, and not every one. This sample has some 26,000 clones, with about 82% found just once. The CDR3 runs 16 residues. V dropped 4 bases and J dropped 0; count of bases not matched to a gene: 5. CDR1 ENHRY and CDR2 SYGVKD come from the germline V gene. The receptor was derived from an adult with an advanced solid tumor such as melanoma, head and neck, liver or kidney cancer. The material was CD4+ or CD8+ T cells sorted from blood, obtained in a trial of the OX40 agonist ivuxolimab. The rearrangement joins TRBV10-3 to TRBJ2-1, with TRBD2 matching 8 bases. This CDR3 is CAISVSGTSSYNEQFF. The CDR3 bases are TGTGCCATCAGTGTTTCCGGGACTAGCTCCTACAATGAGCAGTTCTTC.